One sample yielded the 15 T cell receptor beta chains listed below, sequenced in a study of Ad26.COV2.S vaccination and SARS-CoV-2 variants (dated by TCRdb to the early 2020s). The sample's treatment or condition label, in plain terms: roughly 18 received Ad26.COV2.S at low or high dose, single or two shots; several received placebo; per-sample allocation not given. Repertoires of vaccine and placebo recipients were sequenced from samples collected on day 63 after the first injection. The library was built by means of the immunoSEQ multiplex PCR assay. Imported from immuneACCESS, the table was reduced by TCRdb to in-frame sequences with V and J called. These copies leave out some clones; in studies compared against another copy, an unresolved V gene accounts for under half, and the cause of the remainder is not known. The sample contains 440,000 or so clones, around 89% of them found a single time. Clones ranked in the top ten supply 1.7% of the sample.

The sequenced sample was peripheral blood, obtained in a trial of Ad26.COV2.S vaccine versus placebo. These receptors originate from a person aged 18-65 years who received the Ad26.COV2.S COVID-19 vaccine or a placebo.

The chain carries TRBV6-2 or TRBV6-3 and TRBJ2-7; a weak D match, TRBD1 (6 bases). Germline assignment: CDR1 MNHEY and CDR2 SVGEGT. The CDR3 loop spans 15 amino acids. Trimming cost V 2 bases and J 3 bases, with 14 bases left between them. The chain's CDR3 is CASSYELGTFYEQYF. CDR3 DNA sequence: TGTGCCAGCAGTTACGAGCTCGGGACATTCTACGAGCAGTACTTC.

The J gene is TRBJ2-1, the V gene TRBV5-1; D might be TRBD1 (7 bases). The V and J ends lost 0 bases and 0 bases respectively, with 16 bases between them. From germline, CDR1 is SGHRS and CDR2 YFSETQ. This CDR3 contains 18 residues. CDR3 DNA sequence: TGCGCCAGCAGCTTGGGCTACGGCAGGGGGGCCTCCTACAATGAGCAGTTCTTC. It is translated as CASSLGYGRGASYNEQFF.

The chain employs TRBV4-3 and TRBJ2-7; maybe TRBD2 (5 bases). Per the germline V gene, CDR1 is LGHNA and CDR2 is YSLEER. Trimming took off 4 bases at V and 3 bases at J, with 19 bases between the two ends. This CDR3 is built from 16 residues. Written as DNA, the CDR3 is TGCGCCAGCAGCCCGGGTCCCCCAGCGGAAGACTACGAGCAGTACTTC. It translates to CASSPGPPAEDYEQYF.

The gene calls are TRBV6-2 or TRBV6-3 and TRBJ2-5; D perhaps matches TRBD1 (6 bases). V was cut by 2 bases and J by 5 bases, with 15 bases left in between. CDR3 length equals 15 residues. Germline V gene sequence: CDR1 MNHEY, CDR2 SVGEGT. CDR3 sequence: CASSYVTGKGETQYF. The CDR3 region has the DNA TGTGCCAGCAGTTACGTAACAGGGAAGGGTGAGACCCAGTACTTC.

The chain has TRBV7-2 and TRBJ2-5, with D possibly TRBD2 on 5 matching bases. Deletions cut 7 bases from V and 4 bases from J, with 16 bases between. CDR3 length: 14 residues. Germline V lookup: CDR1 SGHTA, CDR2 FQGNSA. CDR3 amino acids: CASNPSFGRETQYF. CDR3 sequence (DNA): TGTGCCAGCAACCCCAGTTTTGGGAGAGAGACCCAGTACTTC. The full variable domain, in which reference TRBV7-2 and TRBJ2-5 provide the parts outside the CDR3, is GAGVSQSPSNKVTEKGKDVELRCDPISGHTALYWYRQSLGQGLEFLIYFQGNSAPDKSGLPSDRFSAERTGGSVSTLTIQRTQQEDSAVYLCASNPSFGRETQYFGPGTRLLVL.

The rearrangement links TRBV7-8 to TRBJ1-4; D call uncertain. Germline CDR1 and CDR2: SGHVS and FQNEAQ. V lost 5 bases to trimming and J lost 8 bases, with 21 bases between them. This CDR3 has 16 residues. The CDR3 region has the DNA TGTGCCAGCAGCAACGGCCAACAGCGCCAAGCGGAAAAACTGTTTTTT. Translation gives CASSNGQQRQAEKLFF.

The V gene is TRBV6-1, the J gene TRBJ2-7; TRBD1 matches at 9 bases. J gave up 1 base and V 0 bases, and 1 base lay outside the gene matches. Germline loops: CDR1 MNHNS, CDR2 SASEGT. The CDR3 has 15 amino acids. The CDR3 region is CASSEATGGSYEQYF. In DNA, the CDR3 is TGTGCCAGCAGTGAAGCGACAGGGGGGTCCTACGAGCAGTACTTC.

The chain recombines TRBV27 with TRBJ1-1; TRBD1 might be the D (6 bases). This CDR3 has 14 amino acids. The V and J ends lost 2 bases and 0 bases respectively, with 7 bases between them. Germline assignment: CDR1 MNHEY and CDR2 SMNVEV (reference sequence). CDR3 sequence: CASSLTGLNTEAFF. Here the CDR3 DNA reads TGTGCCAGCAGTTTAACAGGGCTGAACACTGAAGCTTTCTTT.

This chain uses TRBV2 with TRBJ1-5; 7 nucleotides align to TRBD1. V gave up 7 bases and J gave up 4 bases; unmatched junction bases: 7. The CDR3 consists of 14 residues. The germline V gene encodes CDR1 SNHLY and CDR2 FYNNEI. CDR3 DNA: TGTGCCAGCACACGACAGGGAGGGAATCAGCCCCAGCATTTT. This encodes CASTRQGGNQPQHF.

V usage is TRBV30 and J usage is TRBJ2-3, with D hard to call. CDR3 length: 13 residues. Germline CDR1 reads GTSNPN; CDR2 reads SVGIG (reference sequence). Trimming removed 4 bases from V and 0 bases from J, with 8 bases in between. The CDR3 DNA follows: TGTGCCTGGACCGGGCCTAGCACAGATACGCAGTATTTT. Residues: CAWTGPSTDTQYF.

The rearrangement joins TRBV19 to TRBJ1-5; possible D gene TRBD1, 6 bases. The CDR3 runs to 16 residues. Deletions cut 1 base from V and 3 bases from J, with 13 bases between. Germline CDR1 and CDR2: LNHDA and SQIVND (reference sequence). The CDR3 nucleotides are TGTGCCAGTAGTATAGTACCCAGGGGCGCCAATCAGCCCCAGCATTTT. Translating it yields CASSIVPRGANQPQHF.

The J gene is TRBJ1-1, the V gene TRBV5-4; D is uncertain. In germline, CDR1 is SGHNT, CDR2 YYREEE (reference sequence). CDR3 length: 13 residues. Trimming took 3 bases from V and 1 from J, leaving 7 bases between them. The CDR3 is CASSSGRNTEAFF. As DNA, the CDR3 is TGTGCCAGCAGCTCCGGACGGAACACTGAAGCTTTCTTT.

The chain links TRBV28 to TRBJ1-1, with D hard to call. The V gene lost 7 bases and the J gene lost 4 bases, with 13 bases spanning the gap. The CDR3 spans 13 residues. The germline gives CDR1 MDHEN, CDR2 SYDVKM. The CDR3 reads CASTLGRPTEAFF. CDR3 DNA sequence: TGTGCCAGCACCTTAGGACGGCCCACTGAAGCTTTCTTT. Combining the CDR3 with reference TRBV28 and TRBJ1-1 gives the whole variable domain DVKVTQSSRYLVKRTGEKVFLECVQDMDHENMFWYRQDPGLGLRLIYFSYDVKMKEKGDIPEGYSVSREKKERFSLILESASTNQTSMYLCASTLGRPTEAFFGQGTRLTVV.

This chain uses TRBV5-8 with TRBJ2-7; 7 bases are shared with TRBD2. CDR3 size: 14 residues. The germline V gene encodes CDR1 SGHTS and CDR2 YDEGEE. V shed 4 bases and J 3 bases; nucleotides not matched to a gene: 7. The CDR3 here is CASSRGLGHYEQYF. CDR3 in DNA: TGTGCCAGCAGCCGCGGACTAGGACACTACGAGCAGTACTTC.

This chain connects TRBV19 to TRBJ2-1, with TRBD2 identical over 8 bases. Trimming took 6 bases from V and 3 from J; bases not matched to a gene: 10. Germline V gene lookup returns CDR1 LNHDA and CDR2 SQIVND (reference sequence). The CDR3 contains 16 residues. In nucleotides, the CDR3 is TGTGCCAGTAGCTCACCCGGGGGGGCCATCTACAATGAGCAGTTCTTC. Amino acids: CASSSPGGAIYNEQFF. Looking up the rest from reference TRBV19 and TRBJ2-1 gives the full variable domain: DGGITQSPKYLFRKEGQNVTLSCEQNLNHDAMYWYRQDPGQGLRLIYYSQIVNDFQKGDIAEGYSVSREKKESFPLTVTSAQKNPTAFYLCASSSPGGAIYNEQFFGPGTRLTVL.